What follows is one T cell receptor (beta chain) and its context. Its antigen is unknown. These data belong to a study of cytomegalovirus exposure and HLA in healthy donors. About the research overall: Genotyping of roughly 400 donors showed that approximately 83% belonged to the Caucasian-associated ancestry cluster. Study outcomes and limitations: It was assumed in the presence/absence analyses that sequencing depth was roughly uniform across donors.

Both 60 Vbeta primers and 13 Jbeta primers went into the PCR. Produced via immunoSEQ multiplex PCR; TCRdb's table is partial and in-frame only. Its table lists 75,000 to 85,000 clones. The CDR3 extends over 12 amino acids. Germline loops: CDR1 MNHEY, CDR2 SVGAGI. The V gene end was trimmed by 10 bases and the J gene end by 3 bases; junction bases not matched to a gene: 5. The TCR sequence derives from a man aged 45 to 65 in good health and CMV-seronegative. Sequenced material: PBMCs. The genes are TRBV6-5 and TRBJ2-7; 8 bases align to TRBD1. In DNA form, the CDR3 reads TGTGCCACCGGGACAGGCAACTACGAGCAGTACTTC. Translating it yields CATGTGNYEQYF.